The clone carrying this T cell receptor (beta chain) was detected a few times. Its antigen is currently unknown. CDR1 and CDR2 (germline): SGHDN, FVKESK. Trimming removed 0 bases from V and 1 base from J, with 10 bases in between. The CDR3 has 15 amino acids. This PCR relied on a set of 60 Vbeta primers and 13 Jbeta primers. Produced via immunoSEQ multiplex PCR; TCRdb's table is partial and in-frame only. Of some 180,000 clones listed, roughly 77% are singletons. The sample comes from a study of cytomegalovirus exposure and HLA in healthy donors. Study-wide points: Researchers left out some V segments, among them TRBV6-2 and TRBV6-3, as indistinguishable.

The chain couples TRBV14 to TRBJ2-7; D is perhaps TRBD2 (6 bases). This receptor was obtained from a woman aged 30 to 39 in good health and CMV-seronegative. The specimen was PBMCs. DNA for the CDR3: TGTGCCAGCAGCCAAGACACAGGACTATCCTACGAGCAGTACTTC. Translated, it gives CASSQDTGLSYEQYF.